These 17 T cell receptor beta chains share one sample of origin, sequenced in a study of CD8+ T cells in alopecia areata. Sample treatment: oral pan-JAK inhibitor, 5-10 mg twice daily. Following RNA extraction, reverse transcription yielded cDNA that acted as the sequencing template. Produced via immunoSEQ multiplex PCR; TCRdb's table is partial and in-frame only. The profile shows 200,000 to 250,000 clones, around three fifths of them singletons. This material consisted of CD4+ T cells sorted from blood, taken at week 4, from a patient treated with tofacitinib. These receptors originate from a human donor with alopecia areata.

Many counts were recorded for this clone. CDR3: CASRSPTGSGYTF. Here the CDR3 DNA reads TGTGCCAGCAGATCCCCGACAGGGTCTGGCTACACCTTC. V gene TRBV27 combines with J gene TRBJ1-2; 7 positions match TRBD1. V shed 6 bases, J shed 7 bases, and the junction held 8 bases outside the gene matches. Germline CDR1 MNHEY, CDR2 SMNVEV (reference sequence). This CDR3 has 13 amino acids.

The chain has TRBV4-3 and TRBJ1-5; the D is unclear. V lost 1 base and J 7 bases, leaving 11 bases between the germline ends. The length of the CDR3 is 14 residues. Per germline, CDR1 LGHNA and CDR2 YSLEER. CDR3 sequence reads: CASSQAPMAQPQHF. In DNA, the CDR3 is TGCGCCAGCAGCCAAGCCCCAATGGCGCAGCCCCAGCATTTT.

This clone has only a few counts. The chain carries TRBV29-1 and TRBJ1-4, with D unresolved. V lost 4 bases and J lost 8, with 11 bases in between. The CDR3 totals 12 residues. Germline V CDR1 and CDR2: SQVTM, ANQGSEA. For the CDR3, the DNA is TGCAGCGTTGGTGTCGTGGAGGAAAAACTGTTTTTT. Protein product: CSVGVVEEKLFF.

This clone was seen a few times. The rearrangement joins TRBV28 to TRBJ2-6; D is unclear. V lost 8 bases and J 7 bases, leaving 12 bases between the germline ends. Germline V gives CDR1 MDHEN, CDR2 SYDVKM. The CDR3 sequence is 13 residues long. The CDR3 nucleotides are TGTGCCAGCGGGGTGGGATATGCCAACGTCCTGACTTTC. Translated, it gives CASGVGYANVLTF.

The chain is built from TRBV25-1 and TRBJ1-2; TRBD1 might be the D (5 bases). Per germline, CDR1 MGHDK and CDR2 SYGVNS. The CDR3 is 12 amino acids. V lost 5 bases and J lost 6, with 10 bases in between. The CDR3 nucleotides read TGTGCCAGCAGTTTTTCGACAGATGGCTACACCTTC. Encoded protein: CASSFSTDGYTF.

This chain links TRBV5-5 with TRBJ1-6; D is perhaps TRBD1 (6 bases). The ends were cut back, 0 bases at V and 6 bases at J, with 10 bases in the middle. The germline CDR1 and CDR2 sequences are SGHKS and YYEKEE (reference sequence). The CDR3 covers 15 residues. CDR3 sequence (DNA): TGTGCCAGCAGCTTGGCGGGACACGTTAATTCACCCCTCCACTTT. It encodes CASSLAGHVNSPLHF.

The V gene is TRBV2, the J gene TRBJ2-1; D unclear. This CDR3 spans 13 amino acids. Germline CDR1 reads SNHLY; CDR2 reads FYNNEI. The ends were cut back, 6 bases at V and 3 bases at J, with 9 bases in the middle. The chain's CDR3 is CASRIDNYNEQFF. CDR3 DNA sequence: TGTGCCAGCAGAATTGACAACTACAATGAGCAGTTCTTC.

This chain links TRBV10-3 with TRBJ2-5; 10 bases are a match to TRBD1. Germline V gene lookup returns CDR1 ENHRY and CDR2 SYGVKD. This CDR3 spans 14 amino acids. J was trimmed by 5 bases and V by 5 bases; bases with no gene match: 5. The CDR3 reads CAISKTGGEETQYF. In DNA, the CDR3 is TGTGCCATCAGTAAGACAGGGGGCGAGGAGACCCAGTACTTC.

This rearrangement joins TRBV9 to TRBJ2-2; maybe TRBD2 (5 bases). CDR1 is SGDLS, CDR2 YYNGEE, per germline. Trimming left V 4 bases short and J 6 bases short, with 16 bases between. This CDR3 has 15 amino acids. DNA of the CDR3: TGTGCCAGCAGCCTAAGAGCGTCGGACTCCGGGGAGCTGTTTTTT. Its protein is CASSLRASDSGELFF. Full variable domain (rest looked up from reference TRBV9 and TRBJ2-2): DSGVTQTPKHLITATGQRVTLRCSPRSGDLSVYWYQQSLDQGLQFLIQYYNGEERAKGNILERFSAQQFPDLHSELNLSSLELGDSALYFCASSLRASDSGELFFGEGSRLTVL.

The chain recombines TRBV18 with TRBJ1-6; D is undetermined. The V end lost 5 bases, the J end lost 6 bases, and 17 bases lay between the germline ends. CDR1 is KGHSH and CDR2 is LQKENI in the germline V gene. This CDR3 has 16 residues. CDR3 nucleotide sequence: TGTGCCAGCTCATCGGTGCCCAACCTAATTAATTCACCCCTCCACTTT. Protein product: CASSSVPNLINSPLHF.

CDR3 loop: CAWSVRDEWGQSNQPQHF. DNA for the CDR3: TGTGCCTGGAGTGTACGGGATGAGTGGGGACAGTCAAATCAGCCCCAGCATTTT. The chain employs TRBV30 and TRBJ1-5, with 7 bases fitting TRBD1. Per the germline V gene, CDR1 is GTSNPN and CDR2 is SVGIG (reference sequence). The length of the CDR3 is 18 residues. Unmatched junction bases numbered 15, after V lost 0 bases and J lost 4 bases.

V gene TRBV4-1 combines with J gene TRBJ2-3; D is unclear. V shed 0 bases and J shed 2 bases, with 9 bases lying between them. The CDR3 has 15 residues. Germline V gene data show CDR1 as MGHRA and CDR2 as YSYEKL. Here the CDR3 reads CASSQEALNTDTQYF. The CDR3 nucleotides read TGCGCCAGCAGCCAAGAGGCATTGAACACAGATACGCAGTATTTT.

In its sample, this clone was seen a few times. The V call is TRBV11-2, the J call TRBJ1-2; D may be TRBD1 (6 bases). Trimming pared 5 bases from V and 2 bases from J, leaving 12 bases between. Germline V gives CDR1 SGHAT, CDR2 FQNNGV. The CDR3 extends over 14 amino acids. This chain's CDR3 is CASSPHTGNYGYTF. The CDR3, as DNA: TGTGCCAGCAGCCCGCACACAGGGAACTATGGCTACACCTTC.

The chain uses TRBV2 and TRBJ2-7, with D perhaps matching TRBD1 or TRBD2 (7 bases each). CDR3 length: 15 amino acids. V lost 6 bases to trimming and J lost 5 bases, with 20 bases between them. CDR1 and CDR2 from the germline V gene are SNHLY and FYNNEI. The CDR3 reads CASRLGGTVTDEQYF. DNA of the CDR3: TGTGCCAGCAGGTTGGGGGGGACAGTTACGGACGAGCAGTACTTC.

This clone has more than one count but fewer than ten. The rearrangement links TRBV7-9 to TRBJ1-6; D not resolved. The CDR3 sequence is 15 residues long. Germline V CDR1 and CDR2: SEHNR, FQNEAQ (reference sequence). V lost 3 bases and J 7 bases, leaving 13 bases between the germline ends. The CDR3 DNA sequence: TGTGCCAGCAGCTTTATGGGGAATTCGAATTCACCCCTCCACTTT. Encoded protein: CASSFMGNSNSPLHF. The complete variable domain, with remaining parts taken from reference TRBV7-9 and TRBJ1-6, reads DTGVSQNPRHKITKRGQNVTFRCDPISEHNRLYWYRQTLGQGPEFLTYFQNEAQLEKSRLLSDRFSAERPKGSFSTLEIQRTEQGDSAMYLCASSFMGNSNSPLHFGNGTRLTVT.

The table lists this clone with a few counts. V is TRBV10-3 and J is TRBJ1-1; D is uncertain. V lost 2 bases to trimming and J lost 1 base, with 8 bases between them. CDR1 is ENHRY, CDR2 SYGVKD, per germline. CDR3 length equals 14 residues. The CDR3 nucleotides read TGTGCCATCAGTGAGGGGATGGAGAACACTGAAGCTTTCTTT. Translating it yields CAISEGMENTEAFF.

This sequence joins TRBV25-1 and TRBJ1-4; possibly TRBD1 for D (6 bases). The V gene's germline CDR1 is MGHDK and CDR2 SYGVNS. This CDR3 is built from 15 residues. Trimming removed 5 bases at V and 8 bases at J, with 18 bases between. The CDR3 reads CASSPARGEREKLFF. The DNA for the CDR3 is TGTGCCAGCAGTCCCGCCAGGGGTGAGAGGGAAAAACTGTTTTTT.